This T cell receptor beta chain was documented in a study of blood T cell repertoires in COVID-19. As for the study in general: Some COVID-19 samples were acute and others convalescent; all came from the United States, Italy and Spain.

Germline CDR1 is SGDLS and CDR2 is YYNGEE. CDR3 size: 14 residues. The germline V and J ends were trimmed by 3 bases and 0 bases, with 4 bases remaining between them. As originally analysed: The assay estimated nucleated cells by amplifying reference gene primers. Only in-frame clones appear in the TCRdb table, and some are missing; sequencing was by immunoSEQ multiplex PCR. V and J calls and clone size come straight from that table; D and trimming were deduced from the DNA. The table has about 130,000 clones, roughly 80% seen once. Of note for this clone: One base away lies a much larger clone, so this may be a sequencing read error.

This clonotype originated in a woman of 80 years or more with acute or convalescent COVID-19. The V gene is TRBV9, the J gene TRBJ1-6, with D unclear. Material: peripheral blood. Here the CDR3 DNA reads TGTGCCAGCAGCGGGAGCTCCTATAATTCACCCCTCCACTTT. It yields the protein CASSGSSYNSPLHF.